The 17 T cell receptor delta chains below come from one sample, sequenced in a study of Vδ1+ human thymocytes. Study-wide findings and caveats: Thymic TRG and TRD repertoires appeared highly polyclonal.

RNA was extracted from the cells and then reverse transcribed. Multiplex PCR used pooled V-gene forward primers and a constant-region reverse primer to amplify CDR3s. TCRdb ran CATT on the multiplex PCR reads. Of 50,000 to 60,000 delta-chain clones in the sample, about 15% were seen once. These receptors have no known antigen. Material for sequencing was Vdelta1+ gamma-delta thymocytes from the thymus. Stated subset: FACS-sorted CD3+ TCRalphabeta- TCRVdelta1+ TCRVdelta2- thymocytes. These receptors all stem from a girl in the first two years of life who had congenital heart surgery.

This clone was observed a few times. The chain combines TRDV1 with TRDJ1; TRDD3 matches 12 bases. This CDR3 contains 20 residues. With 2 bases clipped from V and 3 bases from J, the junction kept 16 bases outside the gene matches. Germline CDR1 and CDR2: TSWWSYY and QGS. The CDR3 reads CALGEYLLGSTGGYSDKLIF. In DNA, the CDR3 is TGTGCTCTTGGGGAATACCTCCTAGGGTCGACTGGGGGATACTCCGATAAACTCATCTTT.

This clone showed up just a few times. The junction and the germline gene differ at one end; a read error may be behind it. In the same sample, other DNA sequences code for this CDR3. This chain joins TRDV1 and TRDJ1; D ambiguous. The CDR3 contains 15 residues. Germline CDR1 TSWWSYY, CDR2 QGS. DNA for the CDR3: TGTGCTCTTGGGGAACGGACGCCACGAACCGATAAACTCATCTTC. Its protein is CALGERTPRTDKLIF.

About this clone: One junction end does not reproduce the germline sequence, and a read error may be involved. The J gene is TRDJ1, the V gene TRDV1; weak D call: TRDD3 (5 bases). CDR1 and CDR2 from the germline V gene are TSWWSYY and QGS. The CDR3 consists of 18 residues. CDR3 coding DNA: TGTGCTCTTGGGATGTTTTCCGAGGCCCGCTCGGGGGCCGATAAACTCATCTTC. Protein sequence: CALGMFSEARSGADKLIF.

This rearrangement joins TRDV1 to TRDJ1; 13 nucleotides match TRDD3. The CDR3 is made up of 22 amino acids. The germline V gene encodes CDR1 TSWWSYY and CDR2 QGS. The trim removed 1 base at V and 1 base at J, leaving 18 bases unmatched. CDR3 protein: CALGEQGIPSTGGYAGTDKLIF. The CDR3 nucleotides are TGTGCTCTTGGGGAACAGGGTATTCCTAGTACTGGGGGATACGCCGGCACCGATAAACTCATCTTT.

This clone occurred a few times. V and J are TRDV1 and TRDJ1, with TRDD3 matching 8 bases. V lost 3 bases, J lost 2 bases, and 20 bases stayed unmatched. Germline CDR1 and CDR2: TSWWSYY and QGS. The CDR3 is made up of 20 amino acids. CDR3 region: CALGDGLPRWPGDKTDKLIF. DNA for the CDR3: TGTGCTCTTGGGGACGGCCTTCCACGATGGCCGGGGGATAAAACCGATAAACTCATCTTT.

This clone was seen a few times. The J gene is TRDJ1, the V gene TRDV1; 9 bases match TRDD3. Unmatched junction bases numbered 14, after V lost 3 bases and J lost 0 bases. The CDR3 spans 19 residues. CDR1 and CDR2 (germline): TSWWSYY, QGS. CDR3 protein: CALGEHRTGGHTYTDKLIF. The DNA of the CDR3 is TGTGCTCTTGGGGAGCACCGTACTGGGGGACATACGTACACCGATAAACTCATCTTT.

This chain joins TRDV1 and TRDJ1, with D possibly matching TRDD3 (6 bases). CDR1 is TSWWSYY and CDR2 is QGS in the germline V gene. V gave up 2 bases and J gave up 6 bases, with 16 bases separating them. The CDR3 has 15 amino acids. The CDR3, as DNA: TGTGCTCTTGGGGAAGGGCGGAGGGGGACCTATAAACTCATCTTT. It specifies CALGEGRRGTYKLIF.

The chain carries TRDV1 and TRDJ1, with a weak D call TRDD2 (7 bases). Germline values: CDR1 TSWWSYY, CDR2 QGS. V was cut by 1 base and J by 3 bases, with 36 bases left in between. This CDR3 region has 23 residues. CDR3 sequence (DNA): TGTGCTCTTGGGGAACCCCGTTCCTACCGCCATGTCGACTGGGTTAAATACTCCGATAAACTCATCTTT. As protein: CALGEPRSYRHVDWVKYSDKLIF.

V gene TRDV1 combines with J gene TRDJ1, with 8 bases fitting TRDD3. The V segment lost 6 bases and the J segment 8 bases; nucleotides outside the gene matches: 17. The length of the CDR3 is 16 residues. Germline CDR1 TSWWSYY, CDR2 QGS. The CDR3 nucleotides are TGTGCTCTTGGTGCCATCGACTTGGGGGATTCGGAAAAACTCATCTTT. This translates into CALGAIDLGDSEKLIF.

This clone was detected only a few times. The gene calls are TRDV1 and TRDJ1; 11 nucleotides line up with TRDD3. V dropped 4 bases and J dropped 3; count of bases not matched to a gene: 19. The V gene's germline CDR1 is TSWWSYY and CDR2 QGS. CDR3 size: 20 residues. CDR3 DNA: TGTGCTCTTGGGGTCATCTTGAAGCCTTTCCTGGGGGATACATCCGATAAACTCATCTTT. It encodes CALGVILKPFLGDTSDKLIF.

V usage is TRDV1 and J usage is TRDJ1; TRDD3 might be the D (7 bases). Germline CDR1 is TSWWSYY and CDR2 is QGS. The CDR3 spans 21 residues. Trimming stripped 3 bases from V and 8 bases from J, with 37 bases between. CDR3 loop: CALGDERLPGNTGDRKLKLIF. CDR3 bases: TGTGCTCTTGGGGACGAACGCCTCCCAGGAAATACTGGGGACCGTAAACTAAAACTCATCTTT.

V is TRDV1 and J is TRDJ1, with TRDD3 identical over 8 bases. V lost 3 bases, J lost 0 bases, and 21 bases stayed unmatched. The CDR3 totals 21 residues. The germline CDR1 and CDR2 sequences are TSWWSYY and QGS. DNA for the CDR3: TGTGCTCTTGGGGAGGATAACTGCTGTTTCTCTGGGGGACGAAACACCGATAAACTCATCTTT. Amino acids: CALGEDNCCFSGGRNTDKLIF.

The chain combines TRDV1 with TRDJ1; 12 nucleotides agree with TRDD3. Germline loops: CDR1 TSWWSYY, CDR2 QGS. Losses at the gene ends were 4 bases for V and 9 bases for J; bases not matched to a gene: 27. The CDR3 length is 21 residues. The CDR3 protein is CALGALRSPSIPLLGDTELIF. The CDR3 DNA sequence: TGTGCTCTTGGGGCTCTCAGATCTCCGTCAATCCCATTACTGGGGGATACCGAACTCATCTTT.

The genes are TRDV1 and TRDJ1; tentatively, D is TRDD3 (6 bases). Trimming took 4 bases from V and 0 from J, leaving 27 bases between them. Germline lookup yields CDR1 TSWWSYY and CDR2 QGS. The CDR3 is made up of 20 amino acids. The CDR3 bases are TGTGCTCTTGGGGGACGATTTCCTCTCCGGGGGACCTCCCACACCGATAAACTCATCTTT. Its translation: CALGGRFPLRGTSHTDKLIF.

By share of the sample, this clone is medium-sized (0.01 to 0.1%). The rearrangement links TRDV2 to TRDJ1; D ambiguous. Trimming took 2 bases from V and 1 from J, leaving 4 bases between them. CDR1 is GEAIGNYY, CDR2 EKD, per germline. The length of the CDR3 is 12 residues. The CDR3 bases are TGTGCCTGTGACAGCCTCACCGATAAACTCATCTTT. Amino acids: CACDSLTDKLIF.

The table lists this clone with a few counts. The gene calls are TRDV1 and TRDJ1; 8 bases align to TRDD3. The germline CDR1 and CDR2 sequences are TSWWSYY and QGS. The CDR3 has 18 amino acids. Unmatched junction bases numbered 13, after V lost 0 bases and J lost 4 bases. CDR3 amino acids: CALGELVPVLGGHDKLIF. The CDR3 DNA reads TGTGCTCTTGGGGAACTAGTTCCCGTACTGGGGGGGCACGATAAACTCATCTTT.

This clone turned up a few times. This chain connects TRDV2 to TRDJ1; 10 positions match TRDD3. V gave up 1 base and J gave up 0 bases; unmatched junction bases: 7. Germline V lookup: CDR1 GEAIGNYY, CDR2 EKD. The CDR3 is made up of 17 amino acids. The CDR3 sequence is CACDTHTGGSDTDKLIF. As DNA, the CDR3 is TGTGCCTGTGACACTCATACTGGGGGATCCGACACCGATAAACTCATCTTT.